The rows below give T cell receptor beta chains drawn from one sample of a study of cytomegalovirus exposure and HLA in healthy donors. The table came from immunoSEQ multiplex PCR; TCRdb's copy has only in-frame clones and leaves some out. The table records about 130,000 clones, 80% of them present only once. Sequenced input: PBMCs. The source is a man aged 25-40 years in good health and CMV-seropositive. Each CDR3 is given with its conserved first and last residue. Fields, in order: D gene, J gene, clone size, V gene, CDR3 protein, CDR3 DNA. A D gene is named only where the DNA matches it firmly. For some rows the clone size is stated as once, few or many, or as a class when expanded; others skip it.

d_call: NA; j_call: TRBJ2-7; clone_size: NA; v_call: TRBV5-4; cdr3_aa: CASSLSPGSDYEQYF; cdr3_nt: TGTGCCAGCAGCTTGAGCCCGGGGTCAGACTACGAGCAGTACTTC
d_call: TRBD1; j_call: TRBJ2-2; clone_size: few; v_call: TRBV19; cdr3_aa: CASSSRQGMTGELFF; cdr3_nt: TGTGCCAGTAGTAGCAGACAGGGAATGACCGGGGAGCTGTTTTTT
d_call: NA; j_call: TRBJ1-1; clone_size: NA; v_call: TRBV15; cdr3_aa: CATSGTPNTEAFF; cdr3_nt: TGTGCCACCAGCGGGACACCGAACACTGAAGCTTTCTTT
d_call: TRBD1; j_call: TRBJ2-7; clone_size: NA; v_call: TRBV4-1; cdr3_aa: CASSQTGGEQYF; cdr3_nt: TGCGCCAGCAGCCAAACAGGGGGAGAGCAGTACTTC
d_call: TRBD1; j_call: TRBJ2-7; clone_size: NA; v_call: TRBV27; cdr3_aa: CASSYSRQGAYEQYF; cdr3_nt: TGTGCCAGCAGTTATTCGAGACAGGGAGCCTACGAGCAGTACTTC
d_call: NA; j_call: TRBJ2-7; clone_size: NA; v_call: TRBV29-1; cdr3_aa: CSVAVQDEQYF; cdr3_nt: TGCAGCGTTGCTGTCCAGGACGAGCAGTACTTC
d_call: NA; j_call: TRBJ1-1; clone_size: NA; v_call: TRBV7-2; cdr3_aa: CASSLQGRGNTEAFF; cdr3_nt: TGTGCCAGCAGCTTACAGGGCAGAGGGAACACTGAAGCTTTCTTT
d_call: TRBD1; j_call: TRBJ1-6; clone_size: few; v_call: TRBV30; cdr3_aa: CAWSVLGTANSPLHF; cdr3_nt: TGTGCCTGGAGTGTACTCGGGACAGCTAATTCACCCCTCCACTTT
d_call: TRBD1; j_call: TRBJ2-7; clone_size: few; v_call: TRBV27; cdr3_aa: CASSFSGTGRYEQYF; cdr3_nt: TGTGCCAGCAGTTTTTCCGGGACAGGCCGCTACGAGCAGTACTTC
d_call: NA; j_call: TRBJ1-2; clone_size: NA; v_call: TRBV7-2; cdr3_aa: CASSFSAGPSLGYTF; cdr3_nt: TGTGCCAGCAGCTTTTCTGCAGGGCCATCACTTGGCTACACCTTC
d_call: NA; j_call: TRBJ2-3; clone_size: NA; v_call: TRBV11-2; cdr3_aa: CASSLGRGGPHTDTQYF; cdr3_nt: TGTGCCAGCAGCTTAGGAAGGGGGGGGCCCCACACAGATACGCAGTATTTT
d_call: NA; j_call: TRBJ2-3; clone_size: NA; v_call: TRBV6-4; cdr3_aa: CASSPPQGPTDTQYF; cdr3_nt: TGTGCCAGCAGCCCGCCTCAGGGCCCCACAGATACGCAGTATTTT
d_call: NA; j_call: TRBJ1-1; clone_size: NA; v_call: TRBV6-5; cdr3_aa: CASSYLKATGDTEAFF; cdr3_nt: TGTGCCAGCAGTTACCTCAAGGCCACAGGAGACACTGAAGCTTTCTTT
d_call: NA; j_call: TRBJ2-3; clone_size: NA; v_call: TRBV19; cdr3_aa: CASRRAPSTDTQYF; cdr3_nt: TGTGCCAGTAGGAGGGCACCTAGCACAGATACGCAGTATTTT
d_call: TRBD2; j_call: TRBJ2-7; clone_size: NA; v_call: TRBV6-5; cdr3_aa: CASSRAGGRSYEQYF; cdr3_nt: TGTGCCAGCAGCCGAGCGGGGGGGCGATCCTACGAGCAGTACTTC
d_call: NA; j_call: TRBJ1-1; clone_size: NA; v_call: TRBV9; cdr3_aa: CASSPTNTEAFF; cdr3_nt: TGTGCCAGCAGCCCCACAAACACTGAAGCTTTCTTT
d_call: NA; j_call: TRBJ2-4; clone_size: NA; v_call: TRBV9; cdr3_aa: CASSVDGGGPSIQYF; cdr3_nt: TGTGCCAGCAGCGTAGATGGGGGGGGGCCGAGCATTCAGTACTTC
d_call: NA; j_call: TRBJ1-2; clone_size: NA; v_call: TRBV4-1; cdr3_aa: CASSPAGTVANYGYTF; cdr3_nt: TGCGCCAGCAGCCCGGCGGGGACGGTAGCTAACTATGGCTACACCTTC
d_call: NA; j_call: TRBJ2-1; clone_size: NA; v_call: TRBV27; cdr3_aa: CASSHSTGTFSYNEQFF; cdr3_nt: TGTGCCAGCAGTCACTCCACCGGGACTTTCTCCTACAATGAGCAGTTCTTC
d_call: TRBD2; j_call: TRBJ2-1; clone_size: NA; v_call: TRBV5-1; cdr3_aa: CASSFVAGGTYNEQFF; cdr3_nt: TGCGCCAGCAGCTTTGTAGCGGGGGGTACCTACAATGAGCAGTTCTTC
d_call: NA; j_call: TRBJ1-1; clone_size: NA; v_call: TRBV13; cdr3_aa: CATRGQSNTEAFF; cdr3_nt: TGTGCCACCAGGGGCCAGAGTAACACTGAAGCTTTCTTT
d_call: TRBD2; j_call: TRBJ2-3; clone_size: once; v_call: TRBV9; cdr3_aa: CASSVGAGGGGGDTQYF; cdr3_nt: TGTGCCAGCAGCGTAGGGGCGGGGGGGGGTGGCGGAGATACGCAGTATTTT
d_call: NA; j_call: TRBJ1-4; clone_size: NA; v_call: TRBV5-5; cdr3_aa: CASSLPPGEKLFF; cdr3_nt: TGTGCCAGCAGCTTGCCCCCCGGTGAAAAACTGTTTTTT
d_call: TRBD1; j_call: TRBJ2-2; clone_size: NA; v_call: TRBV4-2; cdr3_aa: CASSPDRVAGELFF; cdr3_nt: TGTGCCAGCAGCCCGGACAGGGTCGCCGGGGAGCTGTTTTTT
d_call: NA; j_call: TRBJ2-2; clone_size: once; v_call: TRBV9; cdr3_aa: CASSVGGRGELFF; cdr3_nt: TGTGCCAGCAGCGTAGGGGGCCGCGGGGAGCTGTTTTTT
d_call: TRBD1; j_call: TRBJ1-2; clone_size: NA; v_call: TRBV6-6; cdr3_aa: CASSAAGGLYGYTF; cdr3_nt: TGTGCCAGCAGTGCGGCAGGGGGCTTATATGGCTACACCTTC
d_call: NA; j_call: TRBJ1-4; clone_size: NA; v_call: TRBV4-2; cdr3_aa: CASSQGGGINEKLFF; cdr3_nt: TGTGCCAGCAGCCAAGGGGGGGGAATTAATGAAAAACTGTTTTTT
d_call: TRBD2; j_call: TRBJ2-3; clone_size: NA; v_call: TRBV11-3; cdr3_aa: CASSLLGGKGQYF; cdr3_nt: TGTGCCAGCAGCTTATTGGGGGGGAAAGGGCAGTATTTT
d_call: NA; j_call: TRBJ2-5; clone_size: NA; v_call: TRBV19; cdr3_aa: CASSSRDIQETQYF; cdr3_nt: TGTGCCAGTAGTTCCAGGGACATTCAAGAGACCCAGTACTTC
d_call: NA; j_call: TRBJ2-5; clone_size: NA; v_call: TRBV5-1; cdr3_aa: CASSFLTEETQYF; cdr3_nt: TGCGCCAGCAGCTTTTTGACAGAAGAGACCCAGTACTTC
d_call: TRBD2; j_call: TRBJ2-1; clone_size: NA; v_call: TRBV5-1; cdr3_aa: CASSSTSGGPYNEQFF; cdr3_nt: TGCGCCAGCAGCTCGACTAGCGGGGGCCCCTACAATGAGCAGTTCTTC
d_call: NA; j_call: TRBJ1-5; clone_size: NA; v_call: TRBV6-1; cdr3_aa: CASSPEGEWYQPQHF; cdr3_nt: TGTGCCAGCAGTCCCGAAGGGGAATGGTATCAGCCCCAGCATTTT
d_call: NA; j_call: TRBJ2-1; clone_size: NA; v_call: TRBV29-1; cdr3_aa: CSVDRGNEQFF; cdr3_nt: TGCAGCGTTGACCGGGGGAATGAGCAGTTCTTC
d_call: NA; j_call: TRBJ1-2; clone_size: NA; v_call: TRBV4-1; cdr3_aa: CASSQESGTSNYGYTF; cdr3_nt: TGCGCCAGCAGCCAAGAAAGTGGGACTAGCAACTATGGCTACACCTTC
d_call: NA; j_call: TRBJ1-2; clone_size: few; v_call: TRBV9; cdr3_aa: CASSDGTGYQEYGYTF; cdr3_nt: TGTGCCAGCAGCGATGGAACAGGGTACCAGGAGTATGGCTACACCTTC
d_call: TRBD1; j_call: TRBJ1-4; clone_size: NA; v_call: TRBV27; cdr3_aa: CASSPLFSGQKDEKLFF; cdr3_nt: TGTGCCAGCAGTCCCTTATTTTCGGGACAGAAGGATGAAAAACTGTTTTTT
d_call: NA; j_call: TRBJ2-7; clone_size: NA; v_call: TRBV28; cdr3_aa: CASRLGGTPYEQYF; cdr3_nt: TGTGCCAGCAGGCTTGGGGGGACCCCCTACGAGCAGTACTTC
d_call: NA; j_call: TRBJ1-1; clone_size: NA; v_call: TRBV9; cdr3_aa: CASSVVDSFNTEAFF; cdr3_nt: TGTGCCAGCAGCGTAGTAGACAGCTTTAACACTGAAGCTTTCTTT
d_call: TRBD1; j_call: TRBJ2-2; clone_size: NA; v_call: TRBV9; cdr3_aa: CASRQGRTGELFF; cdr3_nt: TGTGCCAGTAGACAGGGACGCACCGGGGAGCTGTTTTTT
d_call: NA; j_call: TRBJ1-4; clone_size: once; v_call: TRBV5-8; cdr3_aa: CASRKGWTNEKLFF; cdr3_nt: TGTGCCAGCAGAAAGGGGTGGACTAATGAAAAACTGTTTTTT
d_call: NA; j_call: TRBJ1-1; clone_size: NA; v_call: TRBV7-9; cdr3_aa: CASSLDSYTEAFF; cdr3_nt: TGTGCCAGCAGCTTGGACAGTTACACTGAAGCTTTCTTT
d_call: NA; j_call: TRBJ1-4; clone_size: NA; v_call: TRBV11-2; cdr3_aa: CASSLTTGRKLFF; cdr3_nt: TGTGCCAGCAGCTTAACGACAGGAAGAAAACTGTTTTTT
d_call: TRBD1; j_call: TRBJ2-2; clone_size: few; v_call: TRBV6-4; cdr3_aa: CASTPGAGGDTGELFF; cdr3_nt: TGTGCCAGCACCCCCGGGGCAGGGGGCGACACCGGGGAGCTGTTTTTT
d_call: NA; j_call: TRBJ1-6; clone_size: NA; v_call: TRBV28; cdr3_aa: CASRLQGNSPLHF; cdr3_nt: TGTGCCAGCAGACTCCAGGGAAATTCACCCCTCCACTTT
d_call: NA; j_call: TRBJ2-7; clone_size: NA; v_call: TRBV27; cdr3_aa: CASSLLEGEQYF; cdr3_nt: TGTGCCAGCAGTTTACTCGAGGGCGAGCAGTACTTC
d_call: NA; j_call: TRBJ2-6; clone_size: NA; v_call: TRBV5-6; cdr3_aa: CASSLGGPSSGANVLTF; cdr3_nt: TGTGCCAGCAGCTTGGGGGGCCCAAGCTCTGGGGCCAACGTCCTGACTTTC
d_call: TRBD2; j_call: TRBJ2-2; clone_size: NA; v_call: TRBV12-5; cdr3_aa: CASGLGGGTGELFF; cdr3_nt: TGTGCTAGTGGTTTGGGGGGGGGCACCGGGGAGCTGTTTTTT
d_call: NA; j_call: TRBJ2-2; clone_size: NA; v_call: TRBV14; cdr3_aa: CASSLWTVMNTGELFF; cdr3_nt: TGTGCCAGCAGCCTTTGGACAGTAATGAACACCGGGGAGCTGTTTTTT
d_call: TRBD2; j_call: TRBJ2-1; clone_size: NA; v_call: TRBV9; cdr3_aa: CASSVSGTSGGAVEQFF; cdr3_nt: TGTGCCAGCAGCGTATCCGGGACTAGCGGGGGGGCAGTTGAGCAGTTCTTC
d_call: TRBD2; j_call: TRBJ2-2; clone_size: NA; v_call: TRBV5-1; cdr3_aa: CASSSSGGETGELFF; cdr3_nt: TGCGCCAGCAGCTCTAGCGGGGGGGAAACCGGGGAGCTGTTTTTT
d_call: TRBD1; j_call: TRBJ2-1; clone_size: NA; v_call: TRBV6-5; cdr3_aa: CASSSRQGALGEQFF; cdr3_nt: TGTGCCAGCAGTTCGCGACAGGGAGCCTTAGGAGAGCAGTTCTTC
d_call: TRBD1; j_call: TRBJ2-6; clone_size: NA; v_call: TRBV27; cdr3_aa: CASSRLDRNAGANGLTF; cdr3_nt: TGTGCCAGCAGCCGCCTGGACAGGAACGCTGGGGCCAACGGCCTGACTTTC
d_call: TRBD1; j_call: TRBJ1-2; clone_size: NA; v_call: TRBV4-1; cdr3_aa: CASSQKGTGDYGYTF; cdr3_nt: TGCGCCAGCAGCCAGAAGGGGACAGGGGACTATGGCTACACCTTC
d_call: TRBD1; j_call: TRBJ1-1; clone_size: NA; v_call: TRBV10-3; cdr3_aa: CATRVQTGGDTEAFF; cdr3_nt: TGTGCCACCCGAGTCCAGACAGGGGGCGACACTGAAGCTTTCTTT
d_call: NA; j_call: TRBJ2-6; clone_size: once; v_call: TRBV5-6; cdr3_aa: CASSLRGPAGANVLTF; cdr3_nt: TGTGCCAGCAGCCTAAGGGGCCCCGCCGGGGCCAACGTCCTGACTTTC
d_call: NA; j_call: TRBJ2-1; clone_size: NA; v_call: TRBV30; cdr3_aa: CAWSVWGGEQFF; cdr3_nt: TGTGCCTGGAGTGTATGGGGCGGTGAGCAGTTCTTC
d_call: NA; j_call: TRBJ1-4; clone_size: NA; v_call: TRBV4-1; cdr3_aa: CASSKIGQLNEKLFF; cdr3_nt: TGCGCCAGCAGTAAGATCGGACAGCTAAATGAAAAACTGTTTTTT
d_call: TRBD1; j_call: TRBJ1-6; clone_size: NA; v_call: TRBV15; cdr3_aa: CATSRGPTPGTVSSYNSPLHF; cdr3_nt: TGTGCCACCAGCAGAGGACCTACCCCCGGGACAGTGAGCTCCTATAATTCACCCCTCCACTTT
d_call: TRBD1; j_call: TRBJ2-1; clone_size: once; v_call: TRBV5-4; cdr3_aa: CASSLAGQGFDEQFF; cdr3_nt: TGTGCCAGCAGCTTGGCGGGACAGGGGTTCGATGAGCAGTTCTTC